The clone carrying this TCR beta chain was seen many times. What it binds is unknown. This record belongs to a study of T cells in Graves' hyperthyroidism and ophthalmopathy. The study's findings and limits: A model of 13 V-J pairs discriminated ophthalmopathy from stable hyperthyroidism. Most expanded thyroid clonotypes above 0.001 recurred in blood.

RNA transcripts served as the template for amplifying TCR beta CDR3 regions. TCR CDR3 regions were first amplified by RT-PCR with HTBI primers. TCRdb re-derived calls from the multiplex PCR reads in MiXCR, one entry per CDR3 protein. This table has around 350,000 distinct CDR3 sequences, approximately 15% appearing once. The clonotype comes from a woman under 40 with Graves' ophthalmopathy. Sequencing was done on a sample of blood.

CDR3 DNA: TGTGCCAGCAGCCCTTACATCTGGGACTCAAAACCGCCCGAGCAGTACTTC. Translated: CASSPYIWDSKPPEQYF. The genes are TRBV11-2 and TRBJ2-7; D might be TRBD2 (6 bases). V shed 5 bases and J shed 6 bases, with 26 bases lying between them. CDR3 length: 17 residues. Germline loops: CDR1 SGHAT, CDR2 FQNNGV.